Reported below is one TCR beta chain. The data stem from a study of cytotoxic CD8 clonotypes in ibrutinib-treated CLL. Germline V gives CDR1 KGHSH, CDR2 LQKENI. Trimming at V came to 6 bases and at J to 1 base, leaving 3 bases not matched to a gene. This CDR3 contains 14 residues. Clones were sequenced by immunoSEQ multiplex PCR, and TCRdb holds only the in-frame ones, with some missing. The sample includes roughly 180,000 clones, approximately 68% of them seen just once. The genes are TRBV18 and TRBJ2-3, with TRBD1 matching 8 bases. The material was PBMCs, obtained after 24 months of ibrutinib treatment. The receptor was isolated from a human donor with chronic lymphocytic leukemia. CDR3 sequence (DNA): TGTGCCAGCTCTAAGGACAGGGGCACAGATACGCAGTATTTT. Amino acids: CASSKDRGTDTQYF.